One sample yielded the 19 T cell receptor beta chains listed below, sequenced in a study of T cells in localized non-small cell lung cancer. TCRdb's copy holds only in-frame clones and misses some; the assay was immunoSEQ multiplex PCR. The table includes tens of thousands of clones, roughly 88% detected once. The sequencing here drew on peripheral blood, taken before any cancer treatment. The source is a woman aged 40-69 years with stage I lung adenocarcinoma.

This chain joins TRBV4-2 and TRBJ1-1; 8 bases map to TRBD1. Trimming at V came to 3 bases and at J to 2 bases, leaving 5 bases not matched to a gene. The CDR3 runs 15 residues. Germline CDR1 LGHNA, CDR2 YNFKEQ. The CDR3 sequence is CASSQGPGGNTEAFF. DNA for the CDR3: TGTGCCAGCAGCCAGGGGCCAGGGGGCAACACTGAAGCTTTCTTT.

This chain uses TRBV7-8 with TRBJ2-7; TRBD1 matches at 8 bases. The CDR3 loop spans 15 amino acids. The germline gives CDR1 SGHVS, CDR2 FQNEAQ. V lost 3 bases and J lost 2; bases outside the gene matches: 6. CDR3 nucleotide sequence: TGTGCCAGCAGCTTGGATCAGGGGGCGGCCTACGAGCAGTACTTC. It encodes CASSLDQGAAYEQYF.

The genes are TRBV7-2 and TRBJ2-5, with 12 bases lining up with TRBD2. V lost 5 bases to trimming and J lost 4 bases; unmatched junction nucleotides: 11. CDR1 is SGHTA and CDR2 is FQGNSA in the germline V gene. This CDR3 has 17 residues. The CDR3 bases are TGTGCCAGCAGCCAAAACGCACTAGCGGGAGGCGGAGAGACCCAGTACTTC. Translated: CASSQNALAGGGETQYF.

CDR3 in DNA: TGCAGCGTTGAGCCGGGCAATGAGCAGTTCTTC. Translation: CSVEPGNEQFF. V gene TRBV29-1 combines with J gene TRBJ2-1; D not certain. Germline CDR1 is SQVTM and CDR2 is ANQGSEA. CDR3 size: 11 residues. V lost 3 bases, J lost 6 bases, and 6 bases lay in between.

The chain combines TRBV6-6 with TRBJ1-1; unclear D gene. Germline V gives CDR1 MNHNY, CDR2 SVGAGI (reference sequence). CDR3 length equals 14 residues. Between the trimmed V and J ends, which lost 5 bases and 5 bases, there was a span of 15 bases. This chain's CDR3 is CASSPTGGRTEAFF. Written as DNA, the CDR3 is TGTGCCAGCAGTCCGACGGGAGGGAGAACTGAAGCTTTCTTT.

The rearrangement joins TRBV19 to TRBJ2-7, with D possibly being TRBD2 (5 bases). The CDR3 loop spans 14 amino acids. CDR1 and CDR2 (germline): LNHDA, SQIVND (reference sequence). V lost 2 bases, J lost 5 bases, and 13 bases lay in between. This CDR3 reads CASSIFGEGDEQYF. Written as DNA, the CDR3 is TGTGCCAGTAGTATATTCGGGGAAGGAGACGAGCAGTACTTC.

The table lists this clone with a few counts. J is TRBJ1-6 and V is TRBV6-4; TRBD1 matches 7 bases. J was trimmed by 5 bases and V by 6 bases; bases with no gene match: 4. The CDR3 loop spans 14 amino acids. From germline, CDR1 is MRHNA and CDR2 SNTAGT. CDR3 protein: CASRTGKDNSPLHF. The CDR3 DNA is TGTGCCAGCAGGACAGGGAAGGATAATTCACCCCTCCACTTT.

This clone was detected only once. The V and J genes are TRBV5-1 and TRBJ1-2; no reliable D call. V was trimmed by 6 bases and J by 6 bases, leaving 18 bases between them. The germline V gene has CDR1 SGHRS and CDR2 YFSETQ. This CDR3 has 14 residues. CDR3 nucleotides: TGCGCCAGCACGATGAGTCCGAGCGGTCATGGCTACACCTTC. Translated, it gives CASTMSPSGHGYTF.

The chain is built from TRBV30 and TRBJ1-1; no definite D call. The V end was cut by 1 base, the J end by 3 bases, with 9 bases between. This CDR3 is 13 amino acids long. Per the germline V gene, CDR1 is GTSNPN and CDR2 is SVGIG (reference sequence). CDR3: CAWSADWDTEAFF. The CDR3 DNA reads TGTGCCTGGAGTGCTGACTGGGACACTGAAGCTTTCTTT.

This clone was picked up one time. The chain has TRBV6-5 and TRBJ1-6; D may be TRBD1 (6 bases). The ends were cut back, 8 bases at V and 6 bases at J, with 11 bases in the middle. Germline V CDR1 and CDR2: MNHEY, SVGAGI. The CDR3 is made up of 13 amino acids. This chain's CDR3 is CASRRGPNSPLHF. CDR3 nucleotide sequence: TGTGCCAGCCGCCGGGGGCCTAATTCACCCCTCCACTTT.

V gene TRBV14 combines with J gene TRBJ2-1; D remains ambiguous. CDR1 SGHDN and CDR2 FVKESK come from the germline V gene. The CDR3 loop spans 14 amino acids. V lost 1 base to trimming and J lost 3 bases, with 7 bases between them. CDR3 coding DNA: TGTGCCAGCAGCCAAGTCGTCGTCTACAATGAGCAGTTCTTC. This sequence encodes CASSQVVVYNEQFF.

This clone appeared once. The chain recombines TRBV4-2 with TRBJ2-1, with 10 positions matching TRBD2. The CDR3 runs 15 residues. The trim removed 5 bases at V and 8 bases at J, leaving 9 bases unmatched. The germline V gene encodes CDR1 LGHNA and CDR2 YNFKEQ. The CDR3 sequence: CASSSGIAGGYEQFF. The CDR3 DNA reads TGTGCCAGCAGCAGCGGGATAGCGGGGGGCTATGAGCAGTTCTTC.

V and J are TRBV9 and TRBJ2-2; possibly TRBD2 for D (6 bases). V lost 6 bases and J lost 3, with 15 bases in between. Looked up from germline, CDR1 is SGDLS and CDR2 is YYNGEE. The CDR3 loop spans 15 amino acids. The CDR3 loop is CASTPRGLDTGELFF. The CDR3 nucleotides read TGTGCCAGCACCCCACGGGGGTTGGACACCGGGGAGCTGTTTTTT. The variable domain in full, with the rest retrieved from reference TRBV9 and TRBJ2-2, is DSGVTQTPKHLITATGQRVTLRCSPRSGDLSVYWYQQSLDQGLQFLIQYYNGEERAKGNILERFSAQQFPDLHSELNLSSLELGDSALYFCASTPRGLDTGELFFGEGSRLTVL.

The V call is TRBV7-9, the J call TRBJ2-3, with 10 bases identical to TRBD2. The germline gives CDR1 SEHNR, CDR2 FQNEAQ (reference sequence). V lost 3 bases, J lost 9 bases, and 9 bases stayed unmatched. This CDR3 region has 15 residues. The CDR3 protein is CASSFRAGGLETQYF. In nucleotides, the CDR3 is TGTGCCAGCAGCTTTCGAGCGGGAGGGCTGGAGACGCAGTATTTT.

The V and J genes are TRBV27 and TRBJ2-7; TRBD1 aligns across 9 bases. The CDR3 contains 16 residues. V lost 4 bases, J lost 7 bases, and 14 bases stayed unmatched. In germline, CDR1 is MNHEY, CDR2 SMNVEV (reference sequence). Here the CDR3 reads CASSSRSGTGPREQYF. DNA of the CDR3: TGTGCCAGCAGTTCCCGGTCCGGGACAGGGCCGAGGGAGCAGTACTTC.

The chain is built from TRBV2 and TRBJ1-1; 7 bases are a match to TRBD1. Germline trimming cut 6 bases from V and 4 bases from J; bases unmatched to any gene: 8. Germline loops: CDR1 SNHLY, CDR2 FYNNEI. The CDR3 totals 14 residues. CDR3 sequence reads: CASRRQGTPTEAFF. CDR3 DNA: TGTGCCAGCAGGAGACAGGGTACCCCCACTGAAGCTTTCTTT. The complete variable domain, with remaining parts taken from reference TRBV2 and TRBJ1-1, reads EPEVTQTPSHQVTQMGQEVILRCVPISNHLYFYWYRQILGQKVEFLVSFYNNEISEKSEIFDDQFSVERPDGSNFTLKIRSTKLEDSAMYFCASRRQGTPTEAFFGQGTRLTVV.

The table lists this clone with a count of one. V gene TRBV7-2 combines with J gene TRBJ2-7; D remains unclear. Looked up from germline, CDR1 is SGHTA and CDR2 is FQGNSA. The CDR3 loop spans 14 amino acids. V dropped 1 base and J dropped 0 bases, with 7 bases sitting between them. CDR3 region: CASSLGLVSYEQYF. Written as DNA, the CDR3 is TGTGCCAGCAGCTTAGGACTGGTCTCCTACGAGCAGTACTTC. The whole variable domain, filled in from reference TRBV7-2 and TRBJ2-7, reads GAGVSQSPSNKVTEKGKDVELRCDPISGHTALYWYRQSLGQGLEFLIYFQGNSAPDKSGLPSDRFSAERTGGSVSTLTIQRTQQEDSAVYLCASSLGLVSYEQYFGPGTRLTVT.

The V gene is TRBV13, the J gene TRBJ2-2; D unresolved. CDR1 is PRHDT and CDR2 is FYEKMQ in the germline V gene (reference sequence). This CDR3 region has 12 residues. Trimming removed 1 base from V and 3 bases from J, with 0 bases in between. DNA of the CDR3: TGTGCCAGCAGCTTAGACACCGGGGAGCTGTTTTTT. Its protein product is CASSLDTGELFF. Variable domain in full (rest from reference TRBV13 and TRBJ2-2): AAGVIQSPRHLIKEKRETATLKCYPIPRHDTVYWYQQGPGQDPQFLISFYEKMQSDKGSIPDRFSAQQFSDYHSELNMSSLELGDSALYFCASSLDTGELFFGEGSRLTVL.

The rearrangement joins TRBV4-1 to TRBJ1-2; possible D gene TRBD1, 5 bases. Germline lookup yields CDR1 MGHRA and CDR2 YSYEKL. The CDR3 totals 15 residues. The germline V and J ends were trimmed by 4 bases and 4 bases, with 16 bases remaining between them. The CDR3 protein is CASSLGRDLFYGYTF. CDR3 bases: TGCGCCAGCAGCCTAGGCCGGGACCTCTTCTATGGCTACACCTTC.